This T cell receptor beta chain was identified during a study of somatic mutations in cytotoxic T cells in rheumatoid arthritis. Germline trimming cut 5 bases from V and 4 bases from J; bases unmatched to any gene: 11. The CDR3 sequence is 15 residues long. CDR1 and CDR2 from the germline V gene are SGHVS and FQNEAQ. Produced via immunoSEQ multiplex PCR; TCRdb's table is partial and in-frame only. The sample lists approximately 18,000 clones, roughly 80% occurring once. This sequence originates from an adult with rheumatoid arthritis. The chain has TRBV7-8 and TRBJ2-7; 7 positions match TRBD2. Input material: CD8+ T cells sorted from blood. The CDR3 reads CASSPLGLVRYEQYF. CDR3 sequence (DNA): TGTGCCAGCAGCCCACTTGGACTAGTAAGATACGAGCAGTACTTC.